Sequencing of this T cell receptor (beta chain) was carried out in a study of OX40 agonist ivuxolimab in advanced cancers. Study results and caveats: CD4+ and CD8+ blood T cells expanded clonally by week 6 at 0.1 to 3.0 mg/kg.

On this clone itself: Its antigen is not known.

The protocol was immunoSEQ multiplex PCR, while the TCRdb copy is restricted to in-frame clones and leaves out a portion. The data hold just over 80,000 clones, with around 87% observed a single time. Germline assignment: CDR1 LNHNV and CDR2 YYDKDF (reference sequence). The length of the CDR3 is 14 residues. J gave up 7 bases and V 7 bases, and 8 bases lay outside the gene matches. The sample was CD4+ or CD8+ T cells sorted from blood, taken in a trial of the OX40 agonist ivuxolimab. The receptor was derived from an adult with an advanced solid tumor such as melanoma, head and neck, liver or kidney cancer. The V and J genes are TRBV15 and TRBJ2-1, with TRBD1 identical over 9 bases. DNA of the CDR3: TGTGCCACCACCGACCGGACAGGGGTGAATGAGCAGTTCTTC. Protein product: CATTDRTGVNEQFF.